This T cell receptor (beta chain) was captured by sequencing in a study of cytomegalovirus exposure and HLA in healthy donors. The PCR was carried out with 60 Vbeta primers and 13 Jbeta primers. The protocol was immunoSEQ multiplex PCR, while the TCRdb copy is restricted to in-frame clones and leaves out a portion. The sample has 150,000 to 200,000 clones; roughly four fifths are singletons. CDR1 GTSNPN and CDR2 SVGIG come from the germline V gene (reference sequence). The CDR3 totals 14 residues. The trim removed 5 bases at V and 3 bases at J, leaving 10 bases unmatched. Concerning this clone: The antigen is not known.

Study findings and constraints: In a later analysis, at a false discovery rate of 0.05, roughly 17,000 TCR beta sequences were associated with HLA alleles.

This chain joins TRBV30 and TRBJ2-7, with TRBD2 matching 7 bases. The sequence came from a girl aged 2 to 9 in good health and CMV-seropositive. Sequenced material: PBMCs. Here the CDR3 reads CAWEVGGSGYEQYF. CDR3 sequence (DNA): TGTGCCTGGGAGGTAGGCGGGAGCGGCTACGAGCAGTACTTC.